This T cell receptor (beta chain) was sequenced for a study of blood T cell repertoires in COVID-19. Per germline, CDR1 MNHEY and CDR2 SMNVEV (reference sequence). This CDR3 has 13 amino acids. V lost 5 bases, J lost 4 bases, and 8 bases lay in between. Method: immunoSEQ multiplex PCR; TCRdb's copy keeps in-frame clones and lacks some. The sample contains about 70,000 clones, 89% of which appear only once. The J gene is TRBJ2-2, the V gene TRBV27; D remains ambiguous. The sequencing input was peripheral blood. The receptor's source is a man aged 50 to 59 with active COVID-19. The CDR3 nucleotides read TGTGCCAGCAGTCCGCGAGGCACCGGGGAGCTGTTTTTT. Its protein product is CASSPRGTGELFF.